This is a list of T cell receptor beta chains from one sample in a study of shared T cell receptors in the human thymus. Sequenced by immunoSEQ multiplex PCR; TCRdb stores in-frame clones only, minus some. The table has hundreds of thousands of clones, over 75% seen once; the top ten hold 0.009% to 0.0095%. Separately, the same data were catalogued under a study of human thymus T cells.

What was sequenced was thymocytes. The receptors shown here come from a boy under three years old with a congenital heart defect. Each CDR3 is given with its conserved first and last residue. D genes are given only for firm matches. Size is omitted from some rows. Given values are once, few, many or a class for expanded clones.

>-|TRBV7-8|TRBJ2-5|-
TGTGCCAGCAGCCAAACCGGAGAGACCCAGTACTTC
CASSQTGETQYF
>-|TRBV19|TRBJ2-2|TRBD1
TGTGCCAGTAGGAACAGGGGGAACACCGGGGAGCTGTTTTTT
CASRNRGNTGELFF
>-|TRBV5-1|TRBJ2-6|TRBD2
TGCGCCAGCAGCCCCCAACCCCCCCACCGGGAGGGCCCTGGGGCCAACGTCCTGACTTTC
CASSPQPPHREGPGANVLTF
>few|TRBV6-5|TRBJ1-4|TRBD1
TGTGCCAGCAGCCACCTGACAGGGGAACTGTTTTTT
CASSHLTGELFF
>-|TRBV4-2|TRBJ2-4|TRBD1
TGTGCCAGCAGCCAGGACAGGGAAAACATTCAGTACTTC
CASSQDRENIQYF
>-|TRBV5-8|TRBJ1-1|TRBD1
TGTGCCAGCAGCAGGGACAGGGTCATCCCTGAAGCTTTCTTT
CASSRDRVIPEAFF
>-|TRBV15|TRBJ1-5|TRBD1
TGTGCCACCAGCTGCCCCGGGACAGACGATCAGCCCCAGCATTTT
CATSCPGTDDQPQHF
>-|TRBV14|TRBJ2-1|TRBD2
TGTGCCAGCAGCCAATCCGTAGCGGGCCAAAGGAATGAGCAGTTCTTC
CASSQSVAGQRNEQFF
>-|TRBV18|TRBJ2-1|TRBD1
TGTGCCAGCTCTAGACAGGGGGCCGTTGAGCAGTTCTTC
CASSRQGAVEQFF
>few|TRBV4-3|TRBJ1-3|-
TGCGCCAGCAGCCAAGAGACATACCCTGGGCCCTTT
CASSQETYPGPF
>-|TRBV28|TRBJ1-4|TRBD1
TGTGCCAGCAGTTTAGGGGACAGGGCTAATGAAAAACTGTTTTTT
CASSLGDRANEKLFF
>once|TRBV25-1|TRBJ1-6|-
TGTGCCAGCAGTGAGTGGCGGGGGTGGAATTCACCCCTCCACTTT
CASSEWRGWNSPLHF
>-|TRBV25-1|TRBJ1-6|-
TGTGCCAGCAGTGCCCCCGGGATCCAACATTCACCCCTCCACTTT
CASSAPGIQHSPLHF
>-|TRBV7-6|TRBJ1-4|-
TGTGCCAGCAGCTTAACACAGGGAGTTAATGAAAAACTGTTTTTT
CASSLTQGVNEKLFF
>-|TRBV7-9|TRBJ2-7|TRBD2
TGTGCCAGCAGCCATACCGGGAGGGAGCAGTACTTC
CASSHTGREQYF
>-|TRBV12-5|TRBJ2-3|TRBD1
TGTGCTAGTGGTTTGGCTGGGACAGGGAACGATACGCAGTATTTT
CASGLAGTGNDTQYF
>once|TRBV10-3|TRBJ2-5|TRBD2
TGTGCCACCCGACGGACTAGCGGGGAAGAGACCCAGTACTTC
CATRRTSGEETQYF
>-|TRBV27|TRBJ2-2|TRBD2
TGTGCCAGCAGCACGCACCCCCGGGTCGCCGCTAGCGGGGGGAGTCGGGACACCGGGGAGCTGTTTTTT
CASSTHPRVAASGGSRDTGELFF
>-|TRBV5-4|TRBJ2-7|TRBD2
TGTGCCAGCAGCTTGTTTCGCGGGAGGGGGTTCTACGAGCAGTACTTC
CASSLFRGRGFYEQYF
>-|TRBV7-9|TRBJ1-2|-
TGTGCCAGCAGCTCCTACTCAGGGGTGGGGTTTAACTATGGCTACACCTTC
CASSSYSGVGFNYGYTF
>-|TRBV7-2|TRBJ2-6|-
TGTGCCAGCAGCCCCACCGAGCGCTCTGGGGCCAACGTCCTGACTTTC
CASSPTERSGANVLTF
>-|TRBV2|TRBJ2-7|TRBD1
TGTGCCAGCAGTCAACAGGGGATGGGTGAGCAGTACTTC
CASSQQGMGEQYF
>-|TRBV4-2|TRBJ2-5|TRBD2
TGTGCCAGCAGCCAAGATCCCCAGGGACTAGCGGGGGGGAGGGAGGAGACCCAGTACTTC
CASSQDPQGLAGGREETQYF
>-|TRBV10-1|TRBJ2-7|-
TGCGCCAGCAGCCAGGGTCACTTGGGGGAGCAGTACTTC
CASSQGHLGEQYF
>once|TRBV7-3|TRBJ2-7|TRBD2
TGTGCCAGCAGCAACGGGACTAGCGGCAACGAGCAGTACTTC
CASSNGTSGNEQYF
>-|TRBV4-1|TRBJ2-3|TRBD2
TGCGCCAGCAGCCAAGATGTAGTTCGTAGCGGGGGCACAGATACGCAGTATTTT
CASSQDVVRSGGTDTQYF
>-|TRBV28|TRBJ2-5|TRBD2
TGTGCCAGCAGCCCTGAGTGGTCTAGCGGGGCGCCAGGGGAGACCCAGTACTTC
CASSPEWSSGAPGETQYF
>-|TRBV6-4|TRBJ1-1|-
TGTGCCAGCAGTGAGTCGTCGGGGGGGGGCATCACTGAAGCTTTCTTT
CASSESSGGGITEAFF
>few|TRBV19|TRBJ2-4|-
TGTGCCAGTAGAGAAAGGGGCAACAAAAACATTCAGTACTTC
CASRERGNKNIQYF
>-|TRBV18|TRBJ2-7|TRBD2
TGTGCCAGCTCACCACGACTAGCGGGAATCCACGAGCAGTACTTC
CASSPRLAGIHEQYF
>-|TRBV11-2|TRBJ2-7|-
TGTGCCAGCAGCCAAAACAGACAGGTGACCTACGAGCAGTACTTC
CASSQNRQVTYEQYF
>-|TRBV4-3|TRBJ2-7|TRBD2
TGCGCCAGCTCCGAGGGCGGGGGGGCCTACGAGCAGTACTTC
CASSEGGGAYEQYF
>-|TRBV7-9|TRBJ1-3|-
TGTGCCAGCAGCTTGGGCAGGGATTTCTCTGGAAACACCATATATTTT
CASSLGRDFSGNTIYF
>-|TRBV5-3|TRBJ2-7|TRBD2
TGTGCCAGAAGCTTGGCTACTAGCGGGGGGATCTACGAGCAGTACTTC
CARSLATSGGIYEQYF
>-|TRBV19|TRBJ1-5|-
TGTGCCAGTAGTATCGGCCAGGGAGGACAGCCCCAGCATTTT
CASSIGQGGQPQHF
>once|TRBV7-9|TRBJ2-7|TRBD2
TGTGCCAGCAGCTTACGGGTAGCGGGAGTTGGATACGAGCAGTACTTC
CASSLRVAGVGYEQYF
>-|TRBV4-2|TRBJ2-7|TRBD2
TGTGCCAGCAGCCAAGCGCCTCCAACTAGCGACCTCTCCTACGAGCAGTACTTC
CASSQAPPTSDLSYEQYF
>-|TRBV27|TRBJ1-4|-
TGTGCCAGCAATTCGGGGTTAGCTGGCGATGAAAAACTGTTTTTT
CASNSGLAGDEKLFF
>-|TRBV14|TRBJ1-1|-
TGTGCCAGCAGCAGGGAGGGGGTAGGAAACACTGAAGCTTTCTTT
CASSREGVGNTEAFF
>once|TRBV7-3|TRBJ1-2|-
TGTGCCAGCAGCTTAACGGGGGGGACGGATGGCTACACCTTC
CASSLTGGTDGYTF
>-|TRBV25-1|TRBJ2-1|-
TGTGCCAGCGGGGGGGGCGGGTCCTACAATGAGCAGTTCTTC
CASGGGGSYNEQFF